This T cell receptor (beta chain) emerged from a study of T cells in Graves' hyperthyroidism and ophthalmopathy. The CDR3 regions of TCR beta were amplified from RNA transcripts. First-round RT-PCR of the TCR CDR3 relied on the HTBI primer set. Each CDR3 protein is one row after TCRdb ran MiXCR on the multiplex PCR reads. The table has 400,000 to 500,000 distinct CDR3 sequences, over 12% seen once. Study-level results: It was a median around 6 months before onset that the model predicted ophthalmopathy. Most expanded thyroid clonotypes above 0.001 recurred in blood.

The germline V and J ends were trimmed by 2 bases and 3 bases, with 14 bases remaining between them. The CDR3 spans 15 residues. Germline-derived CDR1 and CDR2 are MNHNS and SASEGT. A note on this clonotype: What it binds is not known.

Material for sequencing was blood. This receptor was taken from a young man with Graves' ophthalmopathy. V gene TRBV6-1 combines with J gene TRBJ2-7, with a weak D call TRBD1 (6 bases). The CDR3 protein is CASSETWTALYEQYF. As DNA, the CDR3 is TGTGCCAGCAGTGAAACATGGACAGCCCTCTACGAGCAGTACTTC.